These T cell receptor beta chains were read from a single sample in a study of blood T cell repertoires in COVID-19. Method: immunoSEQ multiplex PCR; TCRdb's copy keeps in-frame clones and lacks some. The repertoire holds 200,000 to 250,000 clones, with over 80% as singletons. The sequenced sample consisted of peripheral blood. The receptors were gathered from a man under 40 who had recovered from COVID-19. Each CDR3 is given with its conserved first and last residue. The order of the fields is V gene, CDR3 length, clone size, D gene, J gene, CDR3 DNA, CDR3 protein. A D gene is named only where the DNA matches it firmly. Only part of the rows carry a size: once, few, many, or a class if the clone is expanded.

TRBV2	14	NA	TRBD2	TRBJ2-2	TGTGCCAGCAGCGGACTAGATTACACCGGGGAGCTGTTTTTT	CASSGLDYTGELFF
TRBV6-6	15	NA	TRBD1	TRBJ2-1	TGTGCCAGCAACATGAGGACAGGGGTGGCGAATGAGCAGTTCTTC	CASNMRTGVANEQFF
TRBV6-6	13	NA	NA	TRBJ2-2	TGTACCACACAGGACCTGAACACCGGGGAGCTGTTTTTT	CTTQDLNTGELFF
TRBV9	16	once	TRBD2	TRBJ2-1	TGTGCCAGCAGCGTACAATCCCTAGCGGGGAAGAGTGAGCAGTTCTTC	CASSVQSLAGKSEQFF
TRBV19	12	NA	NA	TRBJ1-1	TGTGCCAGTTCCGGACAAGACACTGAAGCTTTCTTT	CASSGQDTEAFF
TRBV19	13	NA	NA	TRBJ1-5	TGTGCCAGCTATCCCGGGGGGTACGAACCCCAGCATTTT	CASYPGGYEPQHF
TRBV11-2	13	NA	NA	TRBJ2-7	TGTGCCAGCAGCTTAGATAGAACCTACGAGCAGTACTTC	CASSLDRTYEQYF
TRBV7-9	15	NA	NA	TRBJ1-6	TGTGCCAGCAGCTTACTTAAGGGAGGTAATTCACCCCTCCACTTT	CASSLLKGGNSPLHF
TRBV11-3	15	NA	TRBD1	TRBJ2-3	TGTGCCAGCAGCTCGGGACAGGGCGAGGTAGATACGCAGTATTTT	CASSSGQGEVDTQYF
TRBV6-1	15	NA	NA	TRBJ1-1	TGTGCCAGCAGTGAAGCCCTCTTCTCGAACACTGAAGCTTTCTTT	CASSEALFSNTEAFF
TRBV4-1	15	NA	NA	TRBJ2-5	TGCGCCAGCAGCCAAGAACAGCGGGTAAGAGAGACCCAGTACTTC	CASSQEQRVRETQYF
TRBV20-1	11	once	NA	TRBJ1-2	TGCAGTGCTAGCTTCGGCTATGGCTACACCTTC	CSASFGYGYTF
TRBV5-4	14	once	TRBD1	TRBJ2-5	TGTGCCAGCAGACGGGACAGGGGGGAAGAGACCCAGTACTTC	CASRRDRGEETQYF
TRBV5-4	14	NA	NA	TRBJ1-6	TGTGCCAGCAGCCGGGGATCTCATAATTCACCCCTCCACTTT	CASSRGSHNSPLHF
TRBV19	15	many	TRBD2	TRBJ2-5	TGTGCCAGTAGTATCATGAGCGGGGGGGGAGAGACCCAGTACTTC	CASSIMSGGGETQYF
TRBV7-7	14	NA	TRBD1	TRBJ2-5	TGTGCCAGCAGCTCGGGACAGGGGTCTTACACCCAGTACTTC	CASSSGQGSYTQYF
TRBV19	16	NA	NA	TRBJ1-1	TGTGCCAGTAAGGCGCAGGGTAGCCCCTGGGGCACTGAAGCTTTCTTT	CASKAQGSPWGTEAFF